The present T cell receptor beta chain was sequenced within a study of radiotherapy plus CTLA-4 blockade in lung cancer. The method was immunoSEQ multiplex PCR; TCRdb's version includes in-frame clones alone and lacks a portion of them. The repertoire includes more than 30,000 clones, roughly 70% of them detected once, and 3% to 5% sits in the top ten. The germline V gene has CDR1 LNHDA and CDR2 SQIVND (reference sequence). This CDR3 comprises 15 residues. The J segment lost 4 bases and the V segment lost 5 bases, leaving 7 bases of the junction unmatched. The receptor was derived from a human donor with non-small cell lung cancer who had stable disease on radiotherapy plus ipilimumab. Sequenced here: peripheral blood, sampled from a patient treated with radiotherapy plus ipilimumab. The V gene is TRBV19, the J gene TRBJ1-5, with 8 nucleotides matching TRBD1. CDR3 DNA sequence: TGTGCCAGTAGTCTACCGACAGGGGTGAATCAGCCCCAGCATTTT. It specifies CASSLPTGVNQPQHF.